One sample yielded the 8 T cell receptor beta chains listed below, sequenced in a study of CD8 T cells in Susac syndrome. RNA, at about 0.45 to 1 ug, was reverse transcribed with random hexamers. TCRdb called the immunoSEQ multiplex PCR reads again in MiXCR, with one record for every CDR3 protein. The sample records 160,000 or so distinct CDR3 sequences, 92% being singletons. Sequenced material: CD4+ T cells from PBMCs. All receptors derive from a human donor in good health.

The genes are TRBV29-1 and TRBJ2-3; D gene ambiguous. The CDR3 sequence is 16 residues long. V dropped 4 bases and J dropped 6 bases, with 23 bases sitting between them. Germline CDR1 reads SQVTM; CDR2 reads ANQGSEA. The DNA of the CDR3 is TGCAGCGTTGGGGCAGGAGAGGTCAGTTCATGGGATACGCAGTATTTT. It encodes CSVGAGEVSSWDTQYF.

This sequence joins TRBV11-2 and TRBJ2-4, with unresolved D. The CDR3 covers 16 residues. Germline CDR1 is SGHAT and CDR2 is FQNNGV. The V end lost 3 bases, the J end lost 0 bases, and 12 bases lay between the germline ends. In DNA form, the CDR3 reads TGTGCCAGCAGCTTCCGGCCGAACCTAGCCAAAAACATTCAGTACTTC. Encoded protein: CASSFRPNLAKNIQYF.

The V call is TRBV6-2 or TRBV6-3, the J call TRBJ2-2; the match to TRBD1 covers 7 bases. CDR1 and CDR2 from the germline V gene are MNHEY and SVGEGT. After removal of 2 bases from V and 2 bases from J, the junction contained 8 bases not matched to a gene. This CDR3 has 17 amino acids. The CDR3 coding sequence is TGTGCCAGCAGTTACCCCCGCACAGGGGCTAACACCGGGGAGCTGTTTTTT. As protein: CASSYPRTGANTGELFF.

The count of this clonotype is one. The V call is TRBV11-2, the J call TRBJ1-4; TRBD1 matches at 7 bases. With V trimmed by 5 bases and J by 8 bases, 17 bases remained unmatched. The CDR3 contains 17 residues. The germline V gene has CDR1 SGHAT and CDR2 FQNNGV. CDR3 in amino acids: CASSPNMEGAGGEKLFF. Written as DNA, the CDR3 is TGTGCCAGCAGCCCCAACATGGAGGGGGCTGGAGGAGAAAAACTGTTTTTT.

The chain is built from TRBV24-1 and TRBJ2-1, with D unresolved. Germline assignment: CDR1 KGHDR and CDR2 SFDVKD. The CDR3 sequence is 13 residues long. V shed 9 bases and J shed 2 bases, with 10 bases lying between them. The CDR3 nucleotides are TGTGCCACCGGGCAAGGGACCTACAATGAGCAGTTCTTC. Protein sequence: CATGQGTYNEQFF.

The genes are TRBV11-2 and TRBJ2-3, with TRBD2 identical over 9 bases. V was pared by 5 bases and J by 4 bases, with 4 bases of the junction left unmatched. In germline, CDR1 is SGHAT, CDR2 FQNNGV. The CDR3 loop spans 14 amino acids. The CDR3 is CASSQAGGADTQYF. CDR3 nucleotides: TGTGCCAGCAGCCAAGCGGGGGGAGCAGATACGCAGTATTTT. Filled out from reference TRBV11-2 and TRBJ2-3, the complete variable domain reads EAGVAQSPRYKIIEKRQSVAFWCNPISGHATLYWYQQILGQGPKLLIQFQNNGVVDDSQLPKDRFSAERLKGVDSTLKIQPAKLEDSAVYLCASSQAGGADTQYFGPGTRLTVL.

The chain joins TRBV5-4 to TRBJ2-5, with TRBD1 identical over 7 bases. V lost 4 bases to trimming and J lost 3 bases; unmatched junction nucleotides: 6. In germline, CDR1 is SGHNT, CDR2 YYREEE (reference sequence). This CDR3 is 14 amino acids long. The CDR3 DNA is TGTGCCAGCAGCCAGGGACAGAGGGAAGAGACCCAGTACTTC. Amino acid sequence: CASSQGQREETQYF.

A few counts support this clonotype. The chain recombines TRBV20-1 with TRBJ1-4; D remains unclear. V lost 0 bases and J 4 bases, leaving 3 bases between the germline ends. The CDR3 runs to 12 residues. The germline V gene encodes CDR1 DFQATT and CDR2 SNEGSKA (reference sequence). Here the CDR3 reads CSARDGNEKLFF. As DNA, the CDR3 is TGCAGTGCTAGAGACGGTAATGAAAAACTGTTTTTT.